This entry is about one T cell receptor beta chain. Its antigen remains unknown. With V trimmed by 0 bases and J by 8 bases, 3 bases remained unmatched. The CDR3 consists of 14 residues. CDR1 and CDR2 from the germline V gene are SGHNT and YENEEA. Every immunoSEQ plate was one replicate of a subset's evenly spread DNA. Only in-frame clones appear in the TCRdb table, and some are missing; sequencing was by immunoSEQ multiplex PCR. This table holds 2 million to 3 million clones, approximately 93% found once. The entry originates in a study of shared clonotypes between healthy human individuals. Notes on the study in general: Around 5% was the fraction of naive CD4 clonotypes found shared across a few donors. Generation probabilities were higher for clonotypes shared across all four sorted-subset donors than for unshared ones.

The sequenced material came from naive CD4+ T cells from PBMCs. Sample subset: CD45RA+ positively selected. V and J are TRBV11-3 and TRBJ2-1; TRBD1 matches 8 bases. This receptor was identified in a man aged 18 to 29 in good health. Some clones in this sample may be carry-over from other donors' samples. The CDR3: CASSLENRGYEQFF. The CDR3 nucleotides are TGTGCCAGCAGCTTAGAGAACAGGGGGTATGAGCAGTTCTTC.